The 28 T cell receptor beta chains in this list originate from one sample, sequenced in a study of human T cells and chemical hapten exposure. TCRdb called the RACE reads again in MiXCR, with one record for every CDR3 protein. The sample holds just over 80,000 distinct CDR3 sequences, roughly 10% seen once. The time point is: patch test 1, 2 weeks after DPC sensitization. Treatment denoted: therapeutic diphenylcyclopropenone sensitization with weekly scalp DPC. Here the sequenced sample was whole blood, taken in connection with sensitization to the hapten diphenylcyclopropenone (DPC). Receptors originate from a woman aged 45-59 years with alopecia areata. Some clones in this sample may be carry-over from other donors' samples.

This clonotype was counted ten times or more. V usage is TRBV12-3 or TRBV12-4 and J usage is TRBJ1-1; TRBD1 is a possible D gene (5 bases). The length of the CDR3 is 16 residues. Deletions cut 5 bases from V and 2 bases from J, with 18 bases between. DNA of the CDR3: TGTGCCAGCAGTCCCACGGGCAGGGCCCAAAACACTGAAGCTTTCTTT. Residues: CASSPTGRAQNTEAFF.

This clonotype was seen a few times. The chain has TRBV28 and TRBJ1-1; tentative D call: TRBD1 (5 bases). CDR1 and CDR2 from the germline V gene are MDHEN and SYDVKM. The V end was cut by 2 bases, the J end by 6 bases, with 16 bases between. This CDR3 is 15 amino acids long. CDR3 sequence reads: CASSLRTLRLPEAFF. CDR3 sequence (DNA): TGTGCCAGCAGTTTACGGACATTAAGGTTGCCTGAAGCTTTCTTT. Complete variable domain (other parts from reference TRBV28 and TRBJ1-1): DVKVTQSSRYLVKRTGEKVFLECVQDMDHENMFWYRQDPGLGLRLIYFSYDVKMKEKGDIPEGYSVSREKKERFSLILESASTNQTSMYLCASSLRTLRLPEAFFGQGTRLTVV.

In its sample, this clonotype was seen many times. This chain links TRBV28 with TRBJ2-3; possibly TRBD2 for D (5 bases). This CDR3 contains 15 residues. With 4 bases removed from V and 0 bases from J, the gap between germline ends came to 11 bases. Germline assignment: CDR1 MDHEN and CDR2 SYDVKM. The CDR3 DNA reads as TGTGCCAGCAGTTCAAGCGGATATAGCACAGATACGCAGTATTTT. This gives the protein CASSSSGYSTDTQYF.

The chain links TRBV28 to TRBJ2-5; 11 positions agree with TRBD1. The ends lost 4 bases at V and 5 bases at J; junction bases unmatched: 6. Germline loops: CDR1 MDHEN, CDR2 SYDVKM. There are 15 residues in the CDR3. The chain's CDR3 is CASSYGQGARETQYF. The CDR3 DNA reads as TGTGCCAGCAGTTACGGACAGGGGGCTCGTGAGACCCAGTACTTC. The whole variable domain, remainder taken from reference TRBV28 and TRBJ2-5, is DVKVTQSSRYLVKRTGEKVFLECVQDMDHENMFWYRQDPGLGLRLIYFSYDVKMKEKGDIPEGYSVSREKKERFSLILESASTNQTSMYLCASSYGQGARETQYFGPGTRLLVL.

This clonotype occurred a few times. The rearrangement joins TRBV7-9 to TRBJ2-2, with TRBD1 matching over 7 bases. Germline-derived CDR1 and CDR2 are SEHNR and FQNEAQ (reference sequence). With V trimmed by 5 bases and J by 6 bases, 6 bases remained unmatched. The CDR3 has 14 amino acids. The CDR3 DNA sequence: TGTGCCAGCAGCCCTGACAGGGATTCCGGGGAGCTGTTTTTT. Amino acids: CASSPDRDSGELFF.

This clonotype was counted at least ten times. The chain has TRBV20-1 and TRBJ2-3; the D is unclear. The length of the CDR3 is 13 residues. Germline CDR1 DFQATT, CDR2 SNEGSKA (reference sequence). V lost 3 bases and J 2 bases, leaving 9 bases between the germline ends. CDR3 sequence: CSASPEFTDTQYF. The DNA for the CDR3 is TGCAGTGCTAGCCCTGAGTTCACAGATACGCAGTATTTT.

This clonotype came up a few times. The chain carries TRBV12-3 or TRBV12-4 and TRBJ2-1; 12 positions match TRBD2. This CDR3 region has 15 residues. The V gene end was trimmed by 8 bases and the J gene end by 5 bases; junction bases not matched to a gene: 7. CDR3 nucleotide sequence: TGTGCCAGCGGAGTGCTAGCGGGGGGGCACAATGAGCAGTTCTTC. Translating gives CASGVLAGGHNEQFF.

This clonotype has ten or more counts. The rearrangement links TRBV28 to TRBJ2-7; D gene ambiguous. The CDR3 has 13 residues. The V gene lost 7 bases and the J gene lost 6 bases, with 16 bases spanning the gap. Germline values: CDR1 MDHEN, CDR2 SYDVKM. The CDR3 DNA sequence: TGTGCCAGCACGGCCAGGTCTTCGGCCGAGCAGTACTTC. It is translated as CASTARSSAEQYF.

The chain carries TRBV7-2 and TRBJ2-1; a possible D gene is TRBD2 (6 bases). Germline V CDR1 and CDR2: SGHTA, FQGNSA. The CDR3 is 16 residues long. The ends were cut back, 5 bases at V and 3 bases at J, with 17 bases in the middle. CDR3 nucleotides: TGTGCCAGCAGCACCAGTGGGGGGACCCGCTACAATGAGCAGTTCTTC. It codes for CASSTSGGTRYNEQFF. Full variable domain (outside the CDR3, taken from reference TRBV7-2 and TRBJ2-1): GAGVSQSPSNKVTEKGKDVELRCDPISGHTALYWYRQSLGQGLEFLIYFQGNSAPDKSGLPSDRFSAERTGGSVSTLTIQRTQQEDSAVYLCASSTSGGTRYNEQFFGPGTRLTVL.

This clonotype was detected many times. The V gene is TRBV7-6, the J gene TRBJ2-2; the D is unclear. V was clipped by 2 bases and J by 1 base, with 11 bases between them. CDR1 and CDR2 (germline): SGHVS, FNYEAQ. CDR3 length equals 16 residues. CDR3 coding DNA: TGTGCCAGCAGCTTAAGTCCTACTATGAACACCGGGGAGCTGTTTTTT. It is translated as CASSLSPTMNTGELFF.

This clonotype occurred a few times. The V gene is TRBV30, the J gene TRBJ1-1, with D maybe TRBD1 (6 bases). V was cut by 3 bases and J by 3 bases, with 11 bases left in between. Germline CDR1 and CDR2: GTSNPN and SVGIG (reference sequence). CDR3 length equals 13 residues. CDR3 DNA sequence: TGTGCCTGGAGAGGAGGGGGGTACACTGAAGCTTTCTTT. Residues: CAWRGGGYTEAFF.

This clonotype occurred a few times. The rearrangement links TRBV4-2 to TRBJ1-1; 7 positions match TRBD1. Germline CDR1 is LGHNA and CDR2 is YNFKEQ. The CDR3 sequence is 15 residues long. The V and J ends lost 5 bases and 3 bases, in that order; junction bases with no gene match: 9. The CDR3 nucleotides read TGTGCCAGCAGCAGTTCCTCCGACAGGGACACTGAAGCTTTCTTT. Protein product: CASSSSSDRDTEAFF.

The chain has TRBV29-1 and TRBJ2-1; TRBD2 might be the D (5 bases). The CDR3 extends over 13 amino acids. V gave up 7 bases and J gave up 7 bases, with 17 bases separating them. Germline V gene sequence: CDR1 SQVTM, CDR2 ANQGSEA. In nucleotides, the CDR3 is TGCAGCGCGGGCGGGCGGTATACAAATGAGCAGTTCTTC. This encodes CSAGGRYTNEQFF.

The genes are TRBV28 and TRBJ1-1, with TRBD1 as a possible D gene (5 bases). This CDR3 is 14 amino acids long. V was trimmed by 1 base and J by 6 bases, leaving 12 bases between them. Germline lookup yields CDR1 MDHEN and CDR2 SYDVKM. The CDR3 DNA is TGTGCCAGCAGTTTATTCCGGGGGACCGCTGAAGCTTTCTTT. Translation: CASSLFRGTAEAFF.

This clonotype occurred a few times. The chain combines TRBV6-1 with TRBJ2-5, with D perhaps TRBD2 (6 bases). CDR1 and CDR2 (germline): MNHNS, SASEGT. The CDR3 runs 13 residues. Trimming removed 6 bases from V and 4 bases from J, with 12 bases in between. CDR3 region: CASRKVGGETQYF. For the CDR3, the DNA is TGTGCCAGCAGGAAAGTGGGGGGAGAGACCCAGTACTTC.

This clonotype was found many times. This chain connects TRBV5-5 to TRBJ1-5; the match to TRBD1 covers 7 bases. Trimming at V came to 0 bases and at J to 4 bases, leaving 4 bases not matched to a gene. This CDR3 region has 15 residues. CDR1 is SGHKS and CDR2 is YYEKEE in the germline V gene (reference sequence). CDR3 DNA: TGTGCCAGCAGCTTGGGACAGGGAGGGAATCAGCCCCAGCATTTT. Protein sequence: CASSLGQGGNQPQHF.

This clonotype was detected a few times. V and J are TRBV13 and TRBJ2-1, with 14 bases aligning to TRBD2. The germline CDR1 and CDR2 sequences are PRHDT and FYEKMQ (reference sequence). The CDR3 loop spans 17 amino acids. V shed 7 bases and J 9 bases; nucleotides not matched to a gene: 14. The CDR3 protein is CASTPKTSGRAGVEQFF. The CDR3 DNA is TGTGCCAGCACCCCCAAGACTAGCGGGAGGGCCGGGGTTGAGCAGTTCTTC.

This clonotype came up a few times. The chain recombines TRBV6-2 or TRBV6-3 with TRBJ1-5; D remains ambiguous. V was shortened by 8 bases and J by 10 bases, with 15 bases between the two germline ends. This CDR3 region has 12 residues. CDR1 and CDR2 from the germline V gene are MNHEY and SVGEGT. CDR3 in amino acids: CASRIDVGPQHF. DNA for the CDR3: TGTGCCAGCCGTATAGACGTAGGCCCCCAGCATTTT.

The J gene is TRBJ2-7, the V gene TRBV20-1; D gene uncertain. The length of the CDR3 is 15 residues. Trimming stripped 2 bases from V and 0 bases from J, with 14 bases between. Germline V gene sequence: CDR1 DFQATT, CDR2 SNEGSKA (reference sequence). The CDR3 is CSARRVGLSSYEQYF. Written as DNA, the CDR3 is TGCAGTGCTAGACGTGTAGGGTTAAGCTCCTACGAGCAGTACTTC.

This clonotype was counted many times. In DNA form, the CDR3 reads TGTGCCAGCAGTCCGGACAGGAACTCCTACAATGAGCAGTTCTTC. It yields the protein CASSPDRNSYNEQFF. The chain employs TRBV2 and TRBJ2-1, with 7 bases matching TRBD1. Germline V gene data show CDR1 as SNHLY and CDR2 as FYNNEI. This CDR3 is 15 amino acids long. The V segment lost 5 bases and the J segment 0 bases; nucleotides outside the gene matches: 4.

The sample holds many counts of this clonotype. The chain employs TRBV20-1 and TRBJ2-1; 9 bases line up with TRBD2. CDR1 is DFQATT and CDR2 is SNEGSKA in the germline V gene (reference sequence). The CDR3 consists of 14 residues. V trimming: 3 bases; J trimming: 8 bases; junction bases outside the gene matches: 8. The CDR3 reads CSASWLAGYDEQFF. The CDR3 region has the DNA TGCAGTGCTAGTTGGCTAGCGGGATACGATGAGCAGTTCTTC.

This clonotype occurred many times. The chain couples TRBV30 to TRBJ1-2; a possible D gene is TRBD1 (5 bases). Between the trimmed V and J ends, which lost 1 base and 4 bases, there was a span of 16 bases. The CDR3 has 15 residues. CDR1 is GTSNPN and CDR2 is SVGIG in the germline V gene (reference sequence). The CDR3 DNA follows: TGTGCCTGGAGTGCGTATGATGGGGGAGTCTATGGCTACACCTTC. Its protein is CAWSAYDGGVYGYTF.

This clonotype occurred a few times. The chain combines TRBV10-3 with TRBJ2-4, with TRBD2 as a possible D gene (5 bases). V was pared by 0 bases and J by 9 bases, with 12 bases between. The germline V gene encodes CDR1 ENHRY and CDR2 SYGVKD. This CDR3 spans 14 amino acids. CDR3: CAISESGVEGIQYF. The DNA of the CDR3 is TGTGCCATCAGTGAGTCAGGAGTAGAGGGCATTCAGTACTTC.

This clonotype came up many times. V is TRBV18 and J is TRBJ2-6; either TRBD1 or TRBD2 may fit D (5 bases each). The ends were cut back, 5 bases at V and 0 bases at J, with 23 bases in the middle. The germline gives CDR1 KGHSH, CDR2 LQKENI. CDR3 length: 20 amino acids. The CDR3 protein is CASSSTLRDERSSGANVLTF. CDR3 in DNA: TGTGCCAGCTCATCGACCTTACGGGACGAAAGAAGCTCTGGGGCCAACGTCCTGACTTTC.

In its sample, this clonotype ranks as medium-sized. The rearrangement uses TRBV20-1 and TRBJ2-4, with 12 nucleotides matching TRBD2. V dropped 5 bases and J dropped 7; count of bases not matched to a gene: 6. Germline V gene sequence: CDR1 DFQATT, CDR2 SNEGSKA (reference sequence). The CDR3 has 14 residues. The CDR3 DNA reads TGCAGTGCTCCCCGGACTAGCGGGGTGAACATTCAGTACTTC. Its protein is CSAPRTSGVNIQYF.

V gene TRBV29-1 combines with J gene TRBJ2-7; D might be TRBD1 (5 bases). The CDR3 loop spans 12 amino acids. The V gene lost 6 bases and the J gene lost 6 bases, with 15 bases spanning the gap. Germline CDR1 is SQVTM and CDR2 is ANQGSEA. In DNA, the CDR3 is TGCAGCGTCCGGCAGGGTAGGGCCGAGCAGTACTTC. It yields the protein CSVRQGRAEQYF.

The chain recombines TRBV5-1 with TRBJ2-1, with D perhaps matching TRBD1 (5 bases). V shed 2 bases and J shed 0 bases, with 12 bases lying between them. This CDR3 has 16 residues. Germline V gene lookup returns CDR1 SGHRS and CDR2 YFSETQ. The chain's CDR3 is CASSLTGSSSYNEQFF. The DNA of the CDR3 is TGCGCCAGCAGCTTAACAGGCTCCAGCTCCTACAATGAGCAGTTCTTC. The variable domain in full, completed from reference TRBV5-1 and TRBJ2-1, reads KAGVTQTPRYLIKTRGQQVTLSCSPISGHRSVSWYQQTPGQGLQFLFEYFSETQRNKGNFPGRFSGRQFSNSRSEMNVSTLELGDSALYLCASSLTGSSSYNEQFFGPGTRLTVL.

The rearrangement uses TRBV6-1 and TRBJ2-4; TRBD2 matches 8 bases. Germline assignment: CDR1 MNHNS and CDR2 SASEGT. Trimming at V came to 0 bases and at J to 0 bases, leaving 10 bases not matched to a gene. The CDR3 consists of 19 residues. The CDR3: CASSEAPPLAGLAKNIQYF. The CDR3 bases are TGTGCCAGCAGTGAAGCGCCCCCATTAGCGGGGCTAGCCAAAAACATTCAGTACTTC.